One sample yielded the 5 T cell receptor beta chains listed below, sequenced in a study of early stage breast cancer tumors. The method was immunoSEQ multiplex PCR; TCRdb's version includes in-frame clones alone and lacks a portion of them. The sample holds tens of thousands of clones, around 80% seen once. Sequenced: blood. These receptors all come from a person aged 40-50 years with breast cancer.

The chain has TRBV18 and TRBJ2-5, with 10 bases matching TRBD2. Germline-derived CDR1 and CDR2 are KGHSH and LQKENI. CDR3 length: 15 residues. Germline trimming cut 3 bases from V and 4 bases from J; bases unmatched to any gene: 5. The CDR3 DNA is TGTGCCAGCTCACCCAAGGCTAGCGGGAGAGAGACCCAGTACTTC. This codes for CASSPKASGRETQYF.

This chain joins TRBV7-8 and TRBJ2-3, with 8 bases that match TRBD2. With V trimmed by 2 bases and J by 5 bases, 15 bases remained unmatched. Germline values: CDR1 SGHVS, CDR2 FQNEAQ. CDR3 length: 18 amino acids. The chain's CDR3 is CASSLKNRAGGLEDTQYF. Written as DNA, the CDR3 is TGTGCCAGCAGCTTAAAGAACAGGGCGGGAGGCCTGGAAGATACGCAGTATTTT. The full variable domain, completed using reference TRBV7-8 and TRBJ2-3, is GAGVSQSPRYKVAKRGQDVALRCDPISGHVSLFWYQQALGQGPEFLTYFQNEAQLDKSGLPSDRFFAERPEGSVSTLKIQRTQQEDSAVYLCASSLKNRAGGLEDTQYFGPGTRLTVL.

The chain uses TRBV20-1 and TRBJ2-3; D remains unclear. The germline gives CDR1 DFQATT, CDR2 SNEGSKA (reference sequence). Between the trimmed V and J ends, which lost 8 bases and 4 bases, there was a span of 10 bases. The CDR3 spans 11 residues. CDR3 coding DNA: TGCAGTAGTAGAATGGCAGATACGCAGTATTTT. This encodes CSSRMADTQYF.

This chain connects TRBV29-1 to TRBJ1-3; tentatively, D is TRBD1 (5 bases). CDR1 and CDR2 (germline): SQVTM, ANQGSEA. This CDR3 contains 16 residues. The V and J ends lost 5 bases and 0 bases respectively, with 17 bases between them. The CDR3 nucleotides are TGCAGCGTTTGGGTGCAGGGCCTCGGCTCTGGAAACACCATATATTTT. This encodes CSVWVQGLGSGNTIYF.

The CDR3 sequence: CASSLRISGQGTYNEQFF. CDR3 nucleotide sequence: TGTGCCAGCAGCTTACGAATAAGTGGACAGGGAACGTACAATGAGCAGTTCTTC. This chain connects TRBV7-8 to TRBJ2-1; TRBD1 matches at 8 bases. Germline loops: CDR1 SGHVS, CDR2 FQNEAQ. The CDR3 runs to 18 residues. The V and J ends lost 2 bases and 4 bases, in that order; junction bases with no gene match: 13.